The rows below give T cell receptor beta chains drawn from one sample of a study of cytotoxic CD8 clonotypes in ibrutinib-treated CLL. The table came from immunoSEQ multiplex PCR; TCRdb's copy has only in-frame clones and leaves some out. The data hold 150,000 or so clones, with more than 70% observed a single time. Source: PBMCs, taken after 36 months of ibrutinib treatment. These receptors all come from a human donor with chronic lymphocytic leukemia. Each CDR3 is given with its conserved first and last residue. The order of the fields is V gene, D gene, J gene, CDR3 protein. D genes are given only for firm matches.

>TRBV7-8|TRBD1|TRBJ1-5
CASSVGSGQAYQPQHF
>TRBV9|NA|TRBJ1-5
CASSATWTDSNQPQHF
>TRBV5-4|NA|TRBJ2-2
CASSFHLDSKGAGELFF
>TRBV28|NA|TRBJ1-6
CASSVAMIRTLHF
>TRBV27|NA|TRBJ1-5
CASSLTPNQPQHF
>TRBV10-3|NA|TRBJ2-2
CATSFRDNTGELFF
>TRBV5-6|NA|TRBJ1-2
CASSLDPQGYGYTF
>TRBV29-1|TRBD1|TRBJ2-7
CSVVWTGGESAYEQYF
>TRBV11-2|TRBD1|TRBJ2-7
CASSLRLGTGGGYEQYF
>TRBV6-5|NA|TRBJ1-1
CASSYRRGVGEAFF
>TRBV19|NA|TRBJ2-2
CASSIVQSDTGELFF
>TRBV4-1|NA|TRBJ2-6
CASSQDKAGAWFGANVLTF
>TRBV5-1|NA|TRBJ2-5
CASSDHFGSVQETQYF
>TRBV11-3|NA|TRBJ1-1
CASSLAFWGNTEAFF
>TRBV5-1|NA|TRBJ1-4
CASSTELNEKLFF
>TRBV5-6|NA|TRBJ1-1
CASSRGKGRLKDTEAFF
>TRBV5-5|NA|TRBJ1-4
CASSPQWGVVEKLFF
>TRBV4-1|TRBD1|TRBJ1-1
CASSQVFRDRNTEAFF
>TRBV23-1|NA|TRBJ2-4
CASSQVGLAKNIQYF
>TRBV18|TRBD2|TRBJ2-6
CASSPGLAGPGANVLTF
>TRBV6-6|NA|TRBJ2-2
CASGATPNTGELFF
>TRBV18|NA|TRBJ1-2
CASSPQVGGGYTF
>TRBV11-2|NA|TRBJ2-1
CASSLDQRDEQFF
>TRBV2|TRBD2|TRBJ2-1
CASRGSGGIYNEQFF
>TRBV6-4|TRBD1|TRBJ2-3
CASSDSRRTGGLSTDTQYF
>TRBV13|NA|TRBJ1-5
CASSLFSSNQPQHF
>TRBV30|NA|TRBJ2-7
CAWSTGFYEQYF
>TRBV5-4|TRBD2|TRBJ2-5
CASSHNWGGLETQYF
>TRBV13|NA|TRBJ2-7
CASSPLRDGAYEQYF
>TRBV28|TRBD1|TRBJ2-1
CASSSPQGASSYNEQFF
>TRBV18|NA|TRBJ1-3
CASSPLRSGNTIYF
>TRBV7-7|TRBD1|TRBJ2-7
CASSPGQGTYEQYF
>TRBV6-6|NA|TRBJ2-5
CASRSRGTQYF
>TRBV7-9|NA|TRBJ1-2
CASSLVQVGAGYTF
>TRBV18|TRBD1|TRBJ2-1
CASTTGPEQFF
>TRBV4-2|NA|TRBJ1-3
CASSQDSTSGNTIYF
>TRBV7-9|TRBD1|TRBJ2-7
CASSHPGQGTYEQYF
>TRBV5-1|NA|TRBJ1-2
CASSSSANYGYTF
>TRBV13|NA|TRBJ2-6
CASSLGSTSGANVLTF
>TRBV5-1|NA|TRBJ2-2
CASSLLPPLVTGELFF
>TRBV4-1|TRBD1|TRBJ1-2
CASSQVRGRPNYGYTF
>TRBV7-8|NA|TRBJ2-2
CASSPTRLLPGELFF
>TRBV2|NA|TRBJ1-1
CASSYMNTEAFF
>TRBV11-2|NA|TRBJ2-7
CASSSQNRQVEQYF
>TRBV30|NA|TRBJ2-1
CAWSGGLIDNEQFF
>TRBV7-2|NA|TRBJ2-7
CASSTYLSEQYF
>TRBV21-1|NA|TRBJ2-3
CASSKDPGLPATDTQYF
>TRBV9|NA|TRBJ1-3
CASSVGQSSGNTIYF
>TRBV7-3|NA|TRBJ2-1
CASSLTTGTSSNEQFF